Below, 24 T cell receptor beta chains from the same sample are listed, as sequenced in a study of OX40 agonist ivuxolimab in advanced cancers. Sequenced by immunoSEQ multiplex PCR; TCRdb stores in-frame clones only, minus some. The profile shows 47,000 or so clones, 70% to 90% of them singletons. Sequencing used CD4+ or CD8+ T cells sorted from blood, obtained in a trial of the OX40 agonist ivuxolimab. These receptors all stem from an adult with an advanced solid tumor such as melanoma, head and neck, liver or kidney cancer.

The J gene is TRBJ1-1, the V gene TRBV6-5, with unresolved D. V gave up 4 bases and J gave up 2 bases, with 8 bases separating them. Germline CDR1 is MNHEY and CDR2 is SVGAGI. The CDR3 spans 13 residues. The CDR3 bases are TGTGCCAGCAGTTTCGAATTAAACACTGAAGCTTTCTTT. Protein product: CASSFELNTEAFF.

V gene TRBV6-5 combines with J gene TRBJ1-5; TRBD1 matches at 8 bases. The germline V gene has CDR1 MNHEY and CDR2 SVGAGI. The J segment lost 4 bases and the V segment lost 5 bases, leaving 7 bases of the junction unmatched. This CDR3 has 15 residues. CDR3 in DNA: TGTGCCAGCAGTCCCGAGACAGGGGATAATCAGCCCCAGCATTTT. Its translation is CASSPETGDNQPQHF.

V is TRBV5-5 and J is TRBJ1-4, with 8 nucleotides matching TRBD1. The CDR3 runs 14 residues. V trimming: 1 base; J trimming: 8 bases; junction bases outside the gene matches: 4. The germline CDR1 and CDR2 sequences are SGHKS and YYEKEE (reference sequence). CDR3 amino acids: CASSLSDRGEKLFF. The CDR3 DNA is TGTGCCAGCAGCTTGTCCGACAGGGGCGAAAAACTGTTTTTT.

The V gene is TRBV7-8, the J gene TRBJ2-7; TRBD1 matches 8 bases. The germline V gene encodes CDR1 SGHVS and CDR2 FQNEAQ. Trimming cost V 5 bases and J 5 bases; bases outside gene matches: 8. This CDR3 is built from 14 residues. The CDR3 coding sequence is TGTGCCAGCAGCCCAGACAGGGGTGGGCACGAGCAGTACTTC. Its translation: CASSPDRGGHEQYF. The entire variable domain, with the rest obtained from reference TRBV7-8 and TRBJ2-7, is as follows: GAGVSQSPRYKVAKRGQDVALRCDPISGHVSLFWYQQALGQGPEFLTYFQNEAQLDKSGLPSDRFFAERPEGSVSTLKIQRTQQEDSAVYLCASSPDRGGHEQYFGPGTRLTVT.

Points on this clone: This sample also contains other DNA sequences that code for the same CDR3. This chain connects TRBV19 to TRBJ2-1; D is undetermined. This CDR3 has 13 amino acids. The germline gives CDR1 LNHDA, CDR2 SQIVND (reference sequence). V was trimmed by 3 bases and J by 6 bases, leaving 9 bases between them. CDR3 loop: CASSIGGINEQFF. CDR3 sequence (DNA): TGTGCCAGTAGTATCGGTGGTATCAATGAGCAGTTCTTC.

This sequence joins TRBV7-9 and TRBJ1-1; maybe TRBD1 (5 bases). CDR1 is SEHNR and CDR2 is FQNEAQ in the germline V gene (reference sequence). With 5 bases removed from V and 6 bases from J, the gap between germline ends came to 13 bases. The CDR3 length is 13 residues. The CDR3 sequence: CASSPPRVAEAFF. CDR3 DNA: TGTGCCAGCAGCCCCCCCAGGGTAGCTGAAGCTTTCTTT.

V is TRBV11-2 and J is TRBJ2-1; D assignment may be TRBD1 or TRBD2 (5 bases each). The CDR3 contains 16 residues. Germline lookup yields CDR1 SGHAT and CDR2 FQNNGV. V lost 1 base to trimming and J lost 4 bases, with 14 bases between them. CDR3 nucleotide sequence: TGTGCCAGCAGCTTAGGTTTCGGGACGGAATACAATGAGCAGTTCTTC. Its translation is CASSLGFGTEYNEQFF.

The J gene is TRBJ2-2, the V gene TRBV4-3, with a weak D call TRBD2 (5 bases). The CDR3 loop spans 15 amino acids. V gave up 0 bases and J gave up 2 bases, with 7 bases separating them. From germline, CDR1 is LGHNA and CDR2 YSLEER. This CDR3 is CASSQELGNTGELFF. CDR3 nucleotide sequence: TGCGCCAGCAGCCAAGAACTAGGAAACACCGGGGAGCTGTTTTTT.

The CDR3 loop is CASSLPGTGDDTQYF. The CDR3 DNA follows: TGTGCCAGCAGTTTACCCGGGACAGGGGACGATACGCAGTATTTT. The chain joins TRBV28 to TRBJ2-3; 10 nucleotides align to TRBD1. The germline V gene has CDR1 MDHEN and CDR2 SYDVKM. This CDR3 comprises 15 residues. V lost 2 bases to trimming and J lost 6 bases; unmatched junction nucleotides: 5.

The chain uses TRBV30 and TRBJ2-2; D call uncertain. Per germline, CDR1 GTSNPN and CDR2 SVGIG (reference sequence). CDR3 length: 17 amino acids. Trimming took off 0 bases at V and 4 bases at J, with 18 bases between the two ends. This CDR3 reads CAWSVSWGSSGTGELFF. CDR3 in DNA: TGTGCCTGGAGTGTAAGCTGGGGTTCTTCGGGCACCGGGGAGCTGTTTTTT.

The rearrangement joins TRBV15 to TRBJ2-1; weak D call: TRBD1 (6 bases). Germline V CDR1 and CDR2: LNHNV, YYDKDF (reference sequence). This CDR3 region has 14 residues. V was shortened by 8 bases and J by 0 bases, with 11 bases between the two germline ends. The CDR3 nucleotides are TGTGCCACCGTCGACAGGTACTCCTACAATGAGCAGTTCTTC. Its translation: CATVDRYSYNEQFF.

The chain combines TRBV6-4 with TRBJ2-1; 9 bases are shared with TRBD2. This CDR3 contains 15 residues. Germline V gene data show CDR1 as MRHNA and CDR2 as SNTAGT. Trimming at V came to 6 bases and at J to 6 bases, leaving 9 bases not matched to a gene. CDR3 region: CASRMAGGPGNEQFF. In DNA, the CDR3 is TGTGCCAGCAGGATGGCGGGGGGGCCCGGCAATGAGCAGTTCTTC.

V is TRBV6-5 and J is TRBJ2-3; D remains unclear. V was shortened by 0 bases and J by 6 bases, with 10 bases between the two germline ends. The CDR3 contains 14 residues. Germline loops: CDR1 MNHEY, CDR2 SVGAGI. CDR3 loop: CASSYSSGPDTQYF. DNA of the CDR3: TGTGCCAGCAGTTACTCTTCAGGCCCCGATACGCAGTATTTT.

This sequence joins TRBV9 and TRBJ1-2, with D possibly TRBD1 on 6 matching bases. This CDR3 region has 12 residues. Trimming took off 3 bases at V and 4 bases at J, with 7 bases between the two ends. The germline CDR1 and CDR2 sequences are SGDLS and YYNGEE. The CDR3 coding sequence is TGTGCCAGCAGCGAGACAGGCTATGGCTACACCTTC. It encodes CASSETGYGYTF.

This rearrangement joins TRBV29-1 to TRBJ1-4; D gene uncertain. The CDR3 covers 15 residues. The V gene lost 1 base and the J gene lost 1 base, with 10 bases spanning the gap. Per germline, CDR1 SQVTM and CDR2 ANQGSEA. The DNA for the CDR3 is TGCAGCGTTGAAGGGGTTCAGGAAACTAATGAAAAACTGTTTTTT. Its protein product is CSVEGVQETNEKLFF.

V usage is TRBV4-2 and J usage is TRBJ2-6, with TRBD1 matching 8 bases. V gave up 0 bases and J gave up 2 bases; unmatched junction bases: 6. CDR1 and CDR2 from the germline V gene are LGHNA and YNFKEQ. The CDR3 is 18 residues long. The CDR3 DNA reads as TGTGCCAGCAGCCAAGACTACGGACAGGGCCCTGGGGCCAACGTCCTGACTTTC. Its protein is CASSQDYGQGPGANVLTF.

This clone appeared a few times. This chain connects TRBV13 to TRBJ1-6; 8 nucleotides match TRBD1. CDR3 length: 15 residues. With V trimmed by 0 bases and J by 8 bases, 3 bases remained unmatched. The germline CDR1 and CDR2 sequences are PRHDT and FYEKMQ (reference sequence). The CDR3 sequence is CASSLGGTGYSPLHF. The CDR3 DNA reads TGTGCCAGCAGCTTAGGCGGGACAGGTTATTCACCCCTCCACTTT.

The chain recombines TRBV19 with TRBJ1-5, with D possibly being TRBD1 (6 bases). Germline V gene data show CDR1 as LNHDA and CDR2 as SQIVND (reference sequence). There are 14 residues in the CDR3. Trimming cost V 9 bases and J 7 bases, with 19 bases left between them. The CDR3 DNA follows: TGTGCCAGACAGGGACCTTTGGGAGACCAGCCCCAGCATTTT. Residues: CARQGPLGDQPQHF.

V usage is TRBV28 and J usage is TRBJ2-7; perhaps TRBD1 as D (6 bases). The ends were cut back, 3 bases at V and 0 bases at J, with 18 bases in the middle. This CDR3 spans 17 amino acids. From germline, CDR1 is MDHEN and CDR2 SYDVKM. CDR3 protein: CASSFHTLTGSSYEQYF. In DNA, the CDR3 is TGTGCCAGCAGTTTCCATACTTTAACAGGGAGCTCCTACGAGCAGTACTTC.

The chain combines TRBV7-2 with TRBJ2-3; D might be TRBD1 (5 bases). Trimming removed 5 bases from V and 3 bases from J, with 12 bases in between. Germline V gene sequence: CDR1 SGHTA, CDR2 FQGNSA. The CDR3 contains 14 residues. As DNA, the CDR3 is TGTGCCAGCAGCAAGGGGTGGGGAACAGATACGCAGTATTTT. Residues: CASSKGWGTDTQYF.

CDR3 in DNA: TGTGCCAGCAGCCCTCCTTCGAACTTATACGAGCAGTACTTC. It translates to CASSPPSNLYEQYF. This chain joins TRBV6-5 and TRBJ2-7; D gene uncertain. The CDR3 extends over 14 amino acids. Trimming removed 6 bases from V and 4 bases from J, with 16 bases in between. Looked up from germline, CDR1 is MNHEY and CDR2 is SVGAGI.

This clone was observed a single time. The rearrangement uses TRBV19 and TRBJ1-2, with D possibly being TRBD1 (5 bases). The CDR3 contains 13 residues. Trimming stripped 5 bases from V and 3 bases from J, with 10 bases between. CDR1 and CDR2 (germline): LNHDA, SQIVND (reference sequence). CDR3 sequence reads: CASSPAGYYGYTF. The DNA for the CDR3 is TGTGCCAGTAGTCCCGCAGGGTACTATGGCTACACCTTC.

The CDR3 DNA follows: TGTGCCAGCAAAGAAGCGGGGCTCACCGGGGAGCTGTTTTTT. Translating it yields CASKEAGLTGELFF. The chain employs TRBV5-6 and TRBJ2-2; 7 bases are shared with TRBD2. In germline, CDR1 is SGHDT, CDR2 YYEEEE. The length of the CDR3 is 14 residues. The ends lost 6 bases at V and 4 bases at J; junction bases unmatched: 6.

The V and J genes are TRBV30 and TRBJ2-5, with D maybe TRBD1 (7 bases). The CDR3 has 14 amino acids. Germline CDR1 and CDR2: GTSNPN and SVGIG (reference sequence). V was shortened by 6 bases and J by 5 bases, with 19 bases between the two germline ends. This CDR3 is CACPGAGGFETQYF. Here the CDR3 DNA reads TGTGCCTGTCCAGGGGCAGGGGGGTTCGAGACCCAGTACTTC.